The 8 T cell receptor beta chains in this list originate from one sample, sequenced in a study of beta chain features in type 1 diabetes. Study-wide results and caveats: When Type 1 diabetes patients were examined, their TCRB CDR3s proved moderately but significantly shorter in all four CD4+ subsets.

Their antigens remain unidentified. Of the isolated RNA, all was reverse transcribed, and so the sequenced material was expressed TCRB transcripts. Clones were sequenced by immunoSEQ multiplex PCR, and TCRdb holds only the in-frame ones, with some missing. Of approximately 150,000 clones in the sample, 10% to 15% were seen once. What was sequenced was central memory CD4+ T cells from blood. The receptor set was obtained from a man aged 18 to 35 with type 1 diabetes.

The V and J genes are TRBV5-1 and TRBJ1-1; D is possibly TRBD1 (6 bases). Trimming took 4 bases from V and 1 from J, leaving 11 bases between them. Per the germline V gene, CDR1 is SGHRS and CDR2 is YFSETQ. The CDR3 length is 14 residues. The CDR3 DNA reads TGCGCCAGCAGCGTCAAACAGGGGAACACTGAAGCTTTCTTT. Encoded protein: CASSVKQGNTEAFF.

This clone came up a few times. V usage is TRBV29-1 and J usage is TRBJ2-1; no clear D. V dropped 3 bases and J dropped 7 bases, with 10 bases sitting between them. The CDR3 sequence is 12 residues long. Germline V lookup: CDR1 SQVTM, CDR2 ANQGSEA. CDR3 coding DNA: TGCAGCGTTGAGGGCGTCGGGAATGAGCAGTTCTTC. This encodes CSVEGVGNEQFF.

The V call is TRBV29-1, the J call TRBJ1-2; a weak D match, TRBD1 (6 bases). The V end lost 5 bases, the J end lost 2 bases, and 15 bases lay between the germline ends. The CDR3 is 14 amino acids. Germline-derived CDR1 and CDR2 are SQVTM and ANQGSEA. The CDR3 spells CSVNDRSSNYGYTF. CDR3 coding DNA: TGCAGCGTTAACGACAGGTCTTCCAACTATGGCTACACCTTC.

This clone showed up just a few times. The chain employs TRBV6-1 and TRBJ2-3, with a tentative D call TRBD2 (5 bases). Looked up from germline, CDR1 is MNHNS and CDR2 is SASEGT. CDR3 size: 13 residues. Trimming took off 4 bases at V and 6 bases at J, with 11 bases between the two ends. The CDR3 DNA is TGTGCCAGCAGTGTACTAGGGTTGGATACGCAGTATTTT. Its translation is CASSVLGLDTQYF.

The chain is built from TRBV30 and TRBJ1-2, with TRBD1 identical over 11 bases. This CDR3 region has 15 residues. From germline, CDR1 is GTSNPN and CDR2 SVGIG (reference sequence). Trimming removed 0 bases from V and 7 bases from J; junction bases left unmatched: 7. This CDR3 reads CAWSVWGQGVSGYTF. DNA for the CDR3: TGTGCCTGGAGTGTATGGGGACAGGGGGTTAGTGGCTACACCTTC.

This chain connects TRBV7-2 to TRBJ1-2, with a weak D call TRBD1 (6 bases). Germline CDR1 and CDR2: SGHTA and FQGNSA. V dropped 5 bases and J dropped 6 bases, with 22 bases sitting between them. The CDR3 has 16 amino acids. CDR3 DNA: TGTGCCAGCAGCCTCCCGAACAGGGAGCCCTGGGATGGCTACACCTTC. It encodes CASSLPNREPWDGYTF.

DNA of the CDR3: TGTGCCAGCAGCTCCGGGACAGGGCCCGAAAAACTGTTTTTT. Translating gives CASSSGTGPEKLFF. The genes are TRBV7-2 and TRBJ1-4, with 9 bases lining up with TRBD1. Germline CDR1 SGHTA, CDR2 FQGNSA. V shed 4 bases, J shed 8 bases, and the junction held 5 bases outside the gene matches. This CDR3 comprises 14 residues. The full variable domain, completed using reference TRBV7-2 and TRBJ1-4, is GAGVSQSPSNKVTEKGKDVELRCDPISGHTALYWYRQSLGQGLEFLIYFQGNSAPDKSGLPSDRFSAERTGGSVSTLTIQRTQQEDSAVYLCASSSGTGPEKLFFGSGTQLSVL.

This clone was detected only a few times. V usage is TRBV18 and J usage is TRBJ1-5; TRBD1 might be the D (5 bases). The CDR3 spans 14 residues. Germline CDR1 is KGHSH and CDR2 is LQKENI. V was cut by 3 bases and J by 4 bases, with 10 bases left in between. The CDR3 is CASSPGTGNQPQHF. Here the CDR3 DNA reads TGTGCCAGCTCACCCGGGACGGGAAATCAGCCCCAGCATTTT.